Below, 2 T cell receptor beta chains from the same sample are listed, as sequenced in a study of CD8 T cells in Susac syndrome. RNA amounts of 0.5 to 1 ug underwent reverse transcription with random hexamers. MiXCR, run by TCRdb on the immunoSEQ multiplex PCR reads, gives a single entry per CDR3 protein. The data contain about 100,000 distinct CDR3 sequences, around 95% of them singletons. The specimen was CD8+ T cells from PBMCs. The receptors derive from a human donor with Susac syndrome.

The chain has TRBV27 and TRBJ2-7, with D hard to call. Trimming took 3 bases from V and 1 from J, leaving 10 bases between them. Germline V gene sequence: CDR1 MNHEY, CDR2 SMNVEV (reference sequence). The CDR3 has 14 residues. The CDR3 sequence: CASSFTERSYEQYF. The CDR3 bases are TGTGCCAGCAGTTTTACAGAGAGGTCCTACGAGCAGTACTTC.

The chain is built from TRBV4-2 and TRBJ2-5; tentatively, D is TRBD2 (6 bases). V dropped 0 bases and J dropped 10 bases, with 12 bases sitting between them. CDR3 length: 13 residues. Germline assignment: CDR1 LGHNA and CDR2 YNFKEQ. CDR3 bases: TGTGCCAGCAGCCAAGATCTGGGGAGGAGCCAGTACTTC. Its translation is CASSQDLGRSQYF.